The rows below give T cell receptor beta chains drawn from one sample of a study of cytomegalovirus exposure and HLA in healthy donors. Data came from immunoSEQ multiplex PCR; TCRdb stores just in-frame clones and leaves some out. The sample lists about 140,000 clones; roughly four fifths were seen once. Sample: PBMCs. The receptor source for this set is a man between 40 and 49 years old in good health and CMV-seropositive. The CDR3 runs from the conserved cysteine through the conserved F or W. D genes are given only for firm matches. Clone size is stated in some rows and not others, as once, few, many or a class when expanded.

j_call d_call v_call clone_size cdr3_nt cdr3_aa
TRBJ2-3 TRBD1 TRBV10-1 - TGCGCCAGCAGTGAGTCGACTCACAGGGGGAGCACAGATACGCAGTATTTT CASSESTHRGSTDTQYF
TRBJ1-4 TRBD1 TRBV18 - TGTGCCAGCTCCCGGGACAGGGGAGGTGAAAAACTGTTTTTT CASSRDRGGEKLFF
TRBJ2-7 TRBD2 TRBV14 - TGTGCCAGCAGCCAAGTCCTAAGCGGGACCCTCGGCGGGGAGCAGTACTTC CASSQVLSGTLGGEQYF
TRBJ2-3 TRBD2 TRBV15 once TGTGCCACCAGCAGAGAGCTAGCGGGTGGAACAGATACGCAGTATTTT CATSRELAGGTDTQYF
TRBJ2-4 - TRBV4-3 - TGCGCCAGCAGCCAGGGCCTCGTAGCCAAAAACATTCAGTACTTC CASSQGLVAKNIQYF
TRBJ2-3 - TRBV15 - TGTGCCACCAGCTCACAGGGACACACAGATACGCAGTATTTT CATSSQGHTDTQYF
TRBJ1-5 TRBD1 TRBV4-1 - TGCGCCAGCAGCCAGTCTCAGGGGGCGAGGGGCAATCAGCCCCAGCATTTT CASSQSQGARGNQPQHF
TRBJ2-2 TRBD1 TRBV5-4 - TGTGCCAGCAGCTTGGGGACAGGAAATACCGGGGAGCTGTTTTTT CASSLGTGNTGELFF
TRBJ1-5 - TRBV6-6 few TGTGCCAGCAGTGCTAGGGGCAGCAATCAGCCCCAGCATTTT CASSARGSNQPQHF
TRBJ2-5 - TRBV11-3 - TGTGCCAGCAGCTTATTGGCGGACCAAGAGACCCAGTACTTC CASSLLADQETQYF
TRBJ2-5 - TRBV5-4 once TGTGCCAGCACCATGGGGGGGGCGGTTGGCCAAGAGACCCAGTACTTC CASTMGGAVGQETQYF
TRBJ2-2 - TRBV27 - TGTGCCAGCAGCCCCAAGAGGCCGATCACCGGGGAGCTGTTTTTT CASSPKRPITGELFF
TRBJ1-4 - TRBV9 once TGTGCCAGCAGCGTAGCTTTTGCAACTAATGAAAAACTGTTTTTT CASSVAFATNEKLFF
TRBJ1-4 - TRBV7-2 - TGTGCCAGCAGCTTAGTGGGCGAAAAACTGTTTTTT CASSLVGEKLFF
TRBJ1-2 - TRBV6-1 - TGTGCCAGCAGTGAAGCAGGGGGACACGGATCCGGGGGCTACACCTTC CASSEAGGHGSGGYTF
TRBJ2-7 - TRBV30 - TGTGCCTCCTCCTCGGGCAGGGGCTCCGAGCAGTACTTC CASSSGRGSEQYF
TRBJ1-1 TRBD1 TRBV6-6 - TGTGCCAGCAGTCTCCGGACAGGTGAAGCTTTCTTT CASSLRTGEAFF
TRBJ2-1 - TRBV9 few TGTGCCAGCAGCGGCGCCGCGACTATATGGGATGAGCAGTTCTTC CASSGAATIWDEQFF
TRBJ2-4 - TRBV1 - TGCACCAGCAGCCCGAACCACTCGGGCAAAAACATTCAGTACTTC CTSSPNHSGKNIQYF
TRBJ2-1 - TRBV13 once TGTGCCAGCAGCTCTAACTATAATGAGCAGTTCTTC CASSSNYNEQFF
TRBJ1-2 - TRBV2 - TGTGCCGGGCAGTCTGAGGCGGGCTATGGCTACACCTTC CAGQSEAGYGYTF
TRBJ2-5 - TRBV25-1 - TGTGCCAGCAGTGAAGCCAGGGGTTCGGAGACCCAGTACTTC CASSEARGSETQYF
TRBJ1-3 - TRBV9 few TGTGCCAGCAGCGAGTCTGGACAGTCCGTGTCGGCCATATATTTT CASSESGQSVSAIYF
TRBJ2-2 - TRBV5-6 - TGTGCCAGCGCGTTTTTATTACAGGTGAACACCGGGGAGCTGTTTTTT CASAFLLQVNTGELFF
TRBJ2-7 TRBD1 TRBV2 few TGTGCCAGCACCGGACAGGGATCCTACGAGCAGTACTTC CASTGQGSYEQYF
TRBJ1-2 - TRBV5-4 - TGTGCCAGCAGCTTAGGACAGACCTTCTATGGCTACACCTTC CASSLGQTFYGYTF
TRBJ2-1 - TRBV7-3 - TGTGCCAGCAGCTTAGAGGCCATAAGGGGTGAGCAGTTCTTC CASSLEAIRGEQFF
TRBJ2-1 TRBD1 TRBV5-1 once TGCGCCAGCAGCTTCATGACAGGGGCCTACAATGAGCAGTTCTTC CASSFMTGAYNEQFF
TRBJ1-6 TRBD1 TRBV7-2 - TGTGCCAGCAGCTTCGGGACAGCCCGAAACTATAATTCACCCCTCCACTTT CASSFGTARNYNSPLHF
TRBJ1-1 - TRBV6-1 few TGTGCCAGCAGTGCGGCCCGGGGGACTGAAGCTTTCTTT CASSAARGTEAFF
TRBJ2-1 TRBD1 TRBV10-3 - TGTGCCATCAGTGGGGGACAGGGGTTGTACAATGAGCAGTTCTTC CAISGGQGLYNEQFF
TRBJ1-2 - TRBV30 - TGTGCCTGGACAGGGGCTAACTATGGCTACACCTTC CAWTGANYGYTF
TRBJ1-5 - TRBV7-9 - TGTGCCAGCAGCCGACAGCTCAATCAGCCCCAGCATTTT CASSRQLNQPQHF
TRBJ1-2 - TRBV25-1 - TGTGCCAGCAGACAGGGAGCGTGGGGCTACACCTTC CASRQGAWGYTF
TRBJ1-4 TRBD1 TRBV19 few TGTGCCAGTAGACGACAGGGGGTAAATGAAAAACTGTTTTTT CASRRQGVNEKLFF
TRBJ2-3 - TRBV19 - TGTGCCAGTAGCGAGGACTATCGCACAGATACGCAGTATTTT CASSEDYRTDTQYF
TRBJ2-1 - TRBV7-8 - TGTGCCAGCAGCTTAGAGCCACAGATCGCTGAGCAGTTCTTC CASSLEPQIAEQFF
TRBJ1-3 TRBD1 TRBV6-1 - TGTGCCAGCAGTGGATACGGGACAGCGAACTCTGGAAACACCATATATTTT CASSGYGTANSGNTIYF
TRBJ1-2 - TRBV19 - TGTGCCAGTAGAATGGACACCCCTAACTATGGCTACACCTTC CASRMDTPNYGYTF
TRBJ2-3 TRBD2 TRBV7-6 - TGTGCCAGCAGCTTAGAGGCGGGGGGGAACACAGATACGCAGTATTTT CASSLEAGGNTDTQYF
TRBJ1-2 - TRBV9 few TGTGCCAGCAGCGGCTACCCGAAGGAGGGTAGCTATGGCTACACCTTC CASSGYPKEGSYGYTF
TRBJ1-2 - TRBV11-2 - TGTGCCAGCAGCTTAGGCAGGAACTATGGCTACACCTTC CASSLGRNYGYTF
TRBJ1-1 - TRBV30 - TGTGCCTGGACCATCGGACTACAGAACACTGAAGCTTTCTTT CAWTIGLQNTEAFF
TRBJ1-1 - TRBV9 - TGTACCAGCAGCGTAGCTCTCCAGGGAGGCACTGAAGCTTTCTTT CTSSVALQGGTEAFF
TRBJ1-2 - TRBV30 - TGTGCCTGGAGTGGTGGGGGCCCTCGAGGCTACACCTTC CAWSGGGPRGYTF
TRBJ2-5 TRBD1 TRBV6-5 - TGTGCCAGCAGTTACCTCTCAGGGGGAGAGACCCAGTACTTC CASSYLSGGETQYF
TRBJ2-7 - TRBV7-9 - TGTGCCAGCAGCTTCCAGGACTCCGTCTCCTACGAGCAGTACTTC CASSFQDSVSYEQYF
TRBJ2-7 TRBD1 TRBV4-1 - TGCGCCAGCAGCCAAGTGGACAGGGGAAACGAGCAGTACTTC CASSQVDRGNEQYF
TRBJ1-4 - TRBV13 - TGTGCCAGCAGCTTAGTACAGGGAAATGAAAAACTGTTTTTT CASSLVQGNEKLFF
TRBJ2-2 TRBD2 TRBV7-3 - TGTGCCAGCAGCGCCGGACTAGCCGGGGGCGGGGAGCTGTTTTTT CASSAGLAGGGELFF
TRBJ2-5 - TRBV5-1 - TGCGCCAGCAGCTTGTTCAGGGAGACCCAGTACTTC CASSLFRETQYF
TRBJ2-1 - TRBV5-6 - TGTGCCAGCAGCTCCGCGGGTTGGCATGAGCAGTTCTTC CASSSAGWHEQFF
TRBJ2-7 - TRBV9 - TGTGCCAGCAGCGCCGGGGGACTGAGCTCCTACGAGCAGTACTTC CASSAGGLSSYEQYF
TRBJ2-1 - TRBV9 - TGTGCCAGCAGCGTAGAACTAGAGACCTACAATGAGCAGTTCTTC CASSVELETYNEQFF
TRBJ1-1 - TRBV5-1 - TGCGCCAGCAGCTACGACTATACTGAAGCTTTCTTT CASSYDYTEAFF
TRBJ2-2 TRBD2 TRBV6-4 - TGTGCCAGCAGTGAGGGGGGGAAAATCGGGGAGCTGTTTTTT CASSEGGKIGELFF
TRBJ2-5 TRBD2 TRBV18 - TGTGCCAGCTCACCACCGGAGCGGGAGTTCCAAGAGACCCAGTACTTC CASSPPEREFQETQYF
TRBJ2-3 - TRBV5-1 - TGCGCCAGCAGCTTGGGCCTCGAGGCAGATACGCAGTATTTT CASSLGLEADTQYF
TRBJ2-3 - TRBV6-5 - TGTGCCAGCAGTTCCGGACTATCTAGCACAGATACGCAGTATTTT CASSSGLSSTDTQYF
TRBJ2-1 TRBD2 TRBV11-3 - TGTGCCAGCAGCCCCGGGAGGAATGAGCAGTTCTTC CASSPGRNEQFF